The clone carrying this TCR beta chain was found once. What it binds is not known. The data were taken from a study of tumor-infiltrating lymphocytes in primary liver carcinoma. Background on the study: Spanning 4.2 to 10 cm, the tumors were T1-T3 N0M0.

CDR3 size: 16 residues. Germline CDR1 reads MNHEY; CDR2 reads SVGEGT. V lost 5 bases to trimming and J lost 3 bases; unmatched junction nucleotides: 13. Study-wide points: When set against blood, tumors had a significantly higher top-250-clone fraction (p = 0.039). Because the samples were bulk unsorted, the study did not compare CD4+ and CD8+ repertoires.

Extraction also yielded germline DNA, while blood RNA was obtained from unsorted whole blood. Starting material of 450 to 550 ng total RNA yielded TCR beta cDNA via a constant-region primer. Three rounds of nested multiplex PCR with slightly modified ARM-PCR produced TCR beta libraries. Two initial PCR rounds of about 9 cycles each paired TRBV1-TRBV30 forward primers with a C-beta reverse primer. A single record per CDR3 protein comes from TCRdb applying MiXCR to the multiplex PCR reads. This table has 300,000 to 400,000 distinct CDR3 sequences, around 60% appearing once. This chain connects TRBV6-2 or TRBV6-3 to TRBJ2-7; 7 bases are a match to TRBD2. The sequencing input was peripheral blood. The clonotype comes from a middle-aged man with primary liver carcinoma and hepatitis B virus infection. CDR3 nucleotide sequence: TGTGCCAGCAGTCCCCCGGCACTAACGGGAGGCTACGAGCAGTACTTC. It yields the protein CASSPPALTGGYEQYF.